This T cell receptor beta chain was documented in a study of CD8 T cells in Susac syndrome. Study findings and constraints: The peak of CD8+ clonal expansion in Susac was seen in TEMRA cells and active patients.

A remark on this clonotype: What it binds is not known.

TCR beta from blood CD8+ and CD4+ T cells was sequenced. RNA totalling roughly 0.45 to 1 ug underwent reverse transcription with random hexamers. The CDR3 of TCR beta was amplified by immunoSEQ multiplex PCR across 54 Vbeta and 13 Jbeta. MiXCR, applied by TCRdb to the immunoSEQ multiplex PCR reads, yields one record per CDR3 protein. Of under 200,000 distinct CDR3 sequences detected, roughly 94% appear once; the ten largest clones hold around 0.15%. CDR3 length equals 16 residues. Trimming removed 6 bases from V and 6 bases from J; junction bases left unmatched: 16. Germline loops: CDR1 SQVTM, CDR2 ANQGSEA.

This TCR came from a human donor with Susac syndrome. The chain has TRBV29-1 and TRBJ2-1; TRBD1 agrees at 8 bases. The sequencing input was CD8+ T cells from PBMCs. In DNA, the CDR3 is TGCAGCGTAGACACCCCGGACAGGGAGGCTGTCAATGAGCAGTTCTTC. As protein: CSVDTPDREAVNEQFF.